This TCR beta chain was found in a study of blood T cell repertoires in COVID-19. Study-level information: Samples of COVID-19 (acute and convalescent) were obtained from the United States, Italy and Spain.

TCRdb's copy holds only in-frame clones and misses some; the assay was immunoSEQ multiplex PCR. In the table there are a few hundred thousand clones, 85% to 90% of which are singletons. V shed 0 bases, J shed 2 bases, and the junction held 26 bases outside the gene matches. The germline CDR1 and CDR2 sequences are MRHNA and SNTAGT. This CDR3 region has 23 residues. The rearrangement joins TRBV6-4 to TRBJ2-7; 9 bases map to TRBD2. The receptor comes from a woman aged 40 to 50 who had recovered from COVID-19. Sequencing was performed on peripheral blood. CDR3 sequence reads: CASSDSSGSYWSSGKIGPYEQYV. The CDR3 nucleotides are TGTGCCAGCAGTGACTCCTCGGGGTCGTACTGGTCTAGCGGGAAAATCGGCCCCTACGAGCAGTACGTC.